Included here is one T cell receptor (beta chain) sequence, with context. The CDR3 runs to 15 residues. The J segment lost 4 bases and the V segment lost 4 bases, leaving 7 bases of the junction unmatched. CDR1 and CDR2 from the germline V gene are SEHNR and FQNEAQ (reference sequence). One entry per CDR3 protein, called by TCRdb with MiXCR from the 5' RACE reads. The sample has under 85,000 distinct CDR3 sequences; approximately 13% are singletons. This specimen belongs to a study of early T cells in non-severe SARS-CoV-2 infection. The sequencing sample was made of whole blood. V gene TRBV7-9 combines with J gene TRBJ2-5, with 9 bases that match TRBD2. The clonotype originates from an adult who was a healthcare worker with PCR-confirmed SARS-CoV-2 infection or an uninfected control (not recorded which). In nucleotides, the CDR3 is TGTGCCAGCAGCTCCAGAGCGGGAGGAGGAGAGACCCAGTACTTC. The encoded protein is CASSSRAGGGETQYF. The full variable domain, rest sourced from reference TRBV7-9 and TRBJ2-5, is DTGVSQNPRHKITKRGQNVTFRCDPISEHNRLYWYRQTLGQGPEFLTYFQNEAQLEKSRLLSDRFSAERPKGSFSTLEIQRTEQGDSAMYLCASSSRAGGGETQYFGPGTRLLVL.